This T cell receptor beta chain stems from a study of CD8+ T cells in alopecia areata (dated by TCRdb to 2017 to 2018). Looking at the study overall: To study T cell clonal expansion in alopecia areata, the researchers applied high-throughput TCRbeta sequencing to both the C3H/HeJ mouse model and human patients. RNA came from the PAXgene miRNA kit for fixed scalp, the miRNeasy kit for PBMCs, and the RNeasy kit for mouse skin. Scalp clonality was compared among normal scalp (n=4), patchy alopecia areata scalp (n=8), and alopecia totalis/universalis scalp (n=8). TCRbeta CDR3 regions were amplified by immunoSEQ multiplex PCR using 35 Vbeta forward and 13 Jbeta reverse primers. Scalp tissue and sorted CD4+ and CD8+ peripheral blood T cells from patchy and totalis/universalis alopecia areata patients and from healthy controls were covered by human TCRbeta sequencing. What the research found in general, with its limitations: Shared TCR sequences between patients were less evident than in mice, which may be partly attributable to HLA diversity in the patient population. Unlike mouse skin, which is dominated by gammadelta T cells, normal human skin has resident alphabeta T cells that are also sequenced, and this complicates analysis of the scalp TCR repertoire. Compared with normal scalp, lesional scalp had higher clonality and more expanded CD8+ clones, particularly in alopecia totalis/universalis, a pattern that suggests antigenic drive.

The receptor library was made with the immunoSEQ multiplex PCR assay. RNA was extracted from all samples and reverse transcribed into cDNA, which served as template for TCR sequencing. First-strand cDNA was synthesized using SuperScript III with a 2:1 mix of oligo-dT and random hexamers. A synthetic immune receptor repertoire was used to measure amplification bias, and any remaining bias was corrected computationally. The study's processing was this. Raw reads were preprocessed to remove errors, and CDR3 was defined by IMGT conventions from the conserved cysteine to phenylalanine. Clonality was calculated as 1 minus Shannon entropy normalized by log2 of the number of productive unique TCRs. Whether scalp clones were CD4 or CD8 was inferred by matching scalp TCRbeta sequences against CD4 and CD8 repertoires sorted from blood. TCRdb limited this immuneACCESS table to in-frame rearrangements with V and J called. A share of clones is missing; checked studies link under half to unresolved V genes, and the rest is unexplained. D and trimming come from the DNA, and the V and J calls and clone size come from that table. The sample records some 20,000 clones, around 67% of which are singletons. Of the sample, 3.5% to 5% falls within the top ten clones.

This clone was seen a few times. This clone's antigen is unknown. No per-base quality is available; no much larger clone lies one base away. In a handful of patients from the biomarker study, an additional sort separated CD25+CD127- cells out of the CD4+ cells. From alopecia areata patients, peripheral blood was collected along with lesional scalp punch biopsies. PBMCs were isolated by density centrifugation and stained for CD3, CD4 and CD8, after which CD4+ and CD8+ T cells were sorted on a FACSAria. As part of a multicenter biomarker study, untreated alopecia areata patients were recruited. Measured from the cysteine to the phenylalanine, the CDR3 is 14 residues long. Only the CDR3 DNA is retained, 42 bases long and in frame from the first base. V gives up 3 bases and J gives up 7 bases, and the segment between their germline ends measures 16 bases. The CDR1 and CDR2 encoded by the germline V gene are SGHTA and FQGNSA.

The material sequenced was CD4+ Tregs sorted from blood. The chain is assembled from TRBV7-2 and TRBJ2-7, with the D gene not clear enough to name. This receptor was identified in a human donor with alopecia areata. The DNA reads TGTGCCAGCAGCTTGGCCGAGAGGATGGGGGAGCAGTACTTC. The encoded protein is CASSLAERMGEQYF.